A single sample is the source of the 3 T cell receptor beta chains below, sequenced in a study of cytomegalovirus exposure and HLA in healthy donors. Primers for the PCR totalled 60 Vbeta and 13 Jbeta. TCRdb keeps only in-frame clones here, not all; method: immunoSEQ multiplex PCR. The repertoire holds approximately 150,000 clones, with about 68% as singletons. The sample comprised PBMCs. These receptors came from a female donor in good health and CMV-seronegative.

V and J are TRBV4-3 and TRBJ2-2; maybe TRBD1 (5 bases). Per germline, CDR1 LGHNA and CDR2 YSLEER. The V end lost 1 base, the J end lost 1 base, and 7 bases lay between the germline ends. The CDR3 is 15 amino acids. This chain's CDR3 is CASSQGTLNTGELFF. Here the CDR3 DNA reads TGCGCCAGCAGCCAAGGGACATTGAACACCGGGGAGCTGTTTTTT.

As regards this clone: A read error may account for a junction end that differs from germline. This chain connects TRBV7-7 to TRBJ2-3; 9 bases agree with TRBD2. The CDR3 has 15 amino acids. Germline values: CDR1 SSHAT, CDR2 FNYEAQ (reference sequence). The chain's CDR3 is CASSPLAGSTDTQYF. Here the CDR3 DNA reads TGTGCTAGCAGCCCCCTAGCGGGGAGCACAGATACGCAGTATTTT. The complete variable domain, with remaining parts taken from reference TRBV7-7 and TRBJ2-3, reads GAGVSQSPRYKVTKRGQDVTLRCDPISSHATLYWYQQALGQGPEFLTYFNYEAQPDKSGLPSDRFSAERPEGSISTLTIQRTEQRDSAMYRCASSPLAGSTDTQYFGPGTRLTVL.

The J gene is TRBJ2-7, the V gene TRBV11-2; TRBD2 aligns across 7 bases. The CDR3 extends over 14 amino acids. Germline-derived CDR1 and CDR2 are SGHAT and FQNNGV. The trim removed 7 bases at V and 3 bases at J, leaving 9 bases unmatched. This CDR3 is CASTPSAGNYEQYF. The CDR3 coding sequence is TGTGCCAGCACACCTTCAGCGGGGAACTACGAGCAGTACTTC.